This T cell receptor (beta chain) was captured in a study of identical twins. Findings of the study overall: Twin-shared out-of-frame alpha sequences showed excess low generation probability.

TCRdb re-derived calls from the 5' RACE reads in MiXCR, one entry per CDR3 protein. The sample lists 200,000 or so distinct CDR3 sequences, approximately 15% seen once, with 40% in the top ten. Germline V gives CDR1 LGHDT, CDR2 YNNKEL (reference sequence). CDR3 length: 16 residues. Deletions cut 0 bases from V and 7 bases from J, with 18 bases between. This clonotype was picked up a small number of times. Its antigen is undetermined. The data also belong to a second study, concerning T cells expressing NK-cell markers.

Sequenced sample: CD8+ T cells sorted from blood. The V gene is TRBV3-1, the J gene TRBJ1-1; D is perhaps TRBD1 (5 bases). This TCR was recovered from a woman aged 18-35 years in good health. For the CDR3, the DNA is TGTGCCAGCAGCCAAGACGACATGGGGGGTAGAGGTGAAGCTTTCTTT. Translation: CASSQDDMGGRGEAFF. The full variable domain, rest sourced from reference TRBV3-1 and TRBJ1-1, is DTAVSQTPKYLVTQMGNDKSIKCEQNLGHDTMYWYKQDSKKFLKIMFSYNNKELIINETVPNRFSPKSPDKAHLNLHINSLELGDSAVYFCASSQDDMGGRGEAFFGQGTRLTVV.